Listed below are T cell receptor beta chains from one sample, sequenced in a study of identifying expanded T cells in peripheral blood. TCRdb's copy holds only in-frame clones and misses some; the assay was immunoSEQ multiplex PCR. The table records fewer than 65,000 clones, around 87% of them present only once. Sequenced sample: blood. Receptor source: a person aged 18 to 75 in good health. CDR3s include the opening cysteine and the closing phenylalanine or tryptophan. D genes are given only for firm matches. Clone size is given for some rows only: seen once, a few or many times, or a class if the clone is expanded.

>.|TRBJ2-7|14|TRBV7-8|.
CASSLDAASYEQYF
TGTGCCAGCAGCTTAGACGCAGCCTCCTACGAGCAGTACTTC
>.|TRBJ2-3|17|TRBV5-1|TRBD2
CASSLGLAGTISDTQYF
TGCGCCAGCAGCTTGGGACTAGCGGGAACGATTTCAGATACGCAGTATTTT
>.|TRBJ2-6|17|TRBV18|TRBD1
CASSPTGPFSGANVLTF
TGTGCCAGCTCCCCGACAGGGCCTTTCTCTGGGGCCAACGTCCTGACTTTC
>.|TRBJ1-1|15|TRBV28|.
CASSLIGRRDTEAFF
TGTGCCAGCAGTTTAATTGGGCGGAGGGACACTGAAGCTTTCTTT
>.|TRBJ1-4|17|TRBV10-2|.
CASSEYGAAGRGEKLFF
TGCGCCAGCAGTGAGTACGGCGCGGCAGGGAGAGGTGAAAAACTGTTTTTT
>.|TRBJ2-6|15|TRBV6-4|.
CASSDSGSGANVLTF
TGTGCCAGCAGTGACTCAGGTTCTGGGGCCAACGTCCTGACTTTC
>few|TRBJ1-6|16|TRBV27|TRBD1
CASSSLTGVGVSPLHF
TGTGCCAGCAGTTCACTGACAGGGGTCGGGGTTTCACCCCTCCACTTT
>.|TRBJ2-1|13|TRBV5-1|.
CASSLAGREKQFF
TGCGCCAGCAGCTTGGCCGGACGGGAGAAGCAGTTCTTC
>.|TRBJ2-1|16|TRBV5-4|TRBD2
CASSPRSGGANNEQFF
TGTGCCAGCAGCCCACGTAGCGGGGGGGCCAACAATGAGCAGTTCTTC
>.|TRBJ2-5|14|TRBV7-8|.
CASSLDAHRGTQYF
TGTGCCAGCAGCTTAGACGCCCACCGGGGGACCCAGTACTTC
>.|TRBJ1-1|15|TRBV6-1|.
CASSEAADGNTEAFF
TGTGCCAGCAGTGAAGCTGCGGACGGGAACACTGAAGCTTTCTTT
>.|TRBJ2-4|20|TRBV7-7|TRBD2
CASSLGTETRTSSPRGIQYF
TGTGCCAGCAGCTTAGGGACCGAGACTAGGACTAGCAGCCCCCGGGGCATTCAGTACTTC